These 14 T cell receptor beta chains were sequenced from one sample in a study of T cells in Graves' hyperthyroidism and ophthalmopathy. It was RNA transcripts that yielded the amplified TCR beta CDR3 regions. The HTBI set primed first-round TCR CDR3 RT-PCR. Each CDR3 protein gets one entry after TCRdb re-called the multiplex PCR reads with MiXCR. The data hold 96,000 or so distinct CDR3 sequences, with around 50% observed a single time. Sample: blood. These receptors all come from a woman between 40 and 50 years old with Graves' hyperthyroidism.

V is TRBV7-2 and J is TRBJ2-3; D could derive from TRBD1 or TRBD2 (5 bases each). This CDR3 contains 16 residues. Between the trimmed V and J ends, which lost 1 base and 6 bases, there was a span of 17 bases. Germline V CDR1 and CDR2: SGHTA, FQGNSA. The DNA of the CDR3 is TGTGCCAGCAGCTTAGAACTCACCCACGGGGCCGATACGCAGTATTTT. Translated, it gives CASSLELTHGADTQYF. The full variable domain, its missing parts supplied by reference TRBV7-2 and TRBJ2-3, is GAGVSQSPSNKVTEKGKDVELRCDPISGHTALYWYRQSLGQGLEFLIYFQGNSAPDKSGLPSDRFSAERTGGSVSTLTIQRTQQEDSAVYLCASSLELTHGADTQYFGPGTRLTVL.

A remark on this clonotype: This may come from a read error, since a much larger clone is one base off. The chain employs TRBV7-6 and TRBJ2-3; 7 bases fit TRBD2. Germline V gene lookup returns CDR1 SGHVS and CDR2 FNYEAQ. This CDR3 is built from 15 residues. DNA for the CDR3: TGTGCCAGCAGCTTAGTTGGGAGGGCCAAAGATACGCGGTATTTT. Its protein product is CASSLVGRAKDTRYF.

A remark on this clonotype: The missing conserved phenylalanine or tryptophan at the end of this CDR3 makes a read error likely. No DNA is shown, since the ends of the CDR3 on it are uncertain; the CDR3 is the one TCRdb lists. The chain links TRBV9 to TRBJ1-6; TRBD1, as called in the table, went unchecked against the DNA. The CDR3 length is 17 residues, termini included. The germline gives CDR1 SGDLS, CDR2 YYNGEE. This CDR3 reads CASSVEGGDAYNSPLQS.

The V gene is TRBV6-5, the J gene TRBJ2-2; D remains ambiguous. V lost 0 bases, J lost 8 bases, and 4 bases lay in between. The CDR3 length is 12 residues. Germline assignment: CDR1 MNHEY and CDR2 SVGAGI. CDR3 DNA: TGTGCCAGCAGTTACTCGCGGGGGGAGCTGTTTTTT. Protein product: CASSYSRGELFF.

To note about this clonotype: A much larger clone lies one base from this, so it may be a read error. The V and J genes are TRBV13 and TRBJ2-7; weak D call: TRBD1 (5 bases). Germline loops: CDR1 PRHDT, CDR2 FYEKMQ (reference sequence). The CDR3 is 13 amino acids. In DNA form, the CDR3 reads TGTGCCAGCAGCTTATATTCACAGGACGAGCGGTACTTC. Translated, it gives CASSLYSQDERYF.

This clonotype was seen at least ten times. Compared with germline, one end of the junction differs, possibly owing to a read error. V and J are TRBV7-2 and TRBJ2-7, with D possibly matching TRBD1 (6 bases). CDR3 length: 13 residues. CDR1 and CDR2 from the germline V gene are SGHTA and FQGNSA. The CDR3 DNA reads as TGTGCCAGCACCGGGACACGAACCTACGAGCGGTACTTC. It translates to CASTGTRTYERYF.

V usage is TRBV7-2 and J usage is TRBJ2-2, with TRBD2 identical over 7 bases. CDR1 is SGHTA, CDR2 FQGNSA, per germline. The V and J ends lost 8 bases and 7 bases, in that order; junction bases with no gene match: 7. The CDR3 contains 13 residues. The CDR3: CASRTSEIGELFF. Here the CDR3 DNA reads TGTGCCAGCCGCACTAGCGAGATCGGGGAGCTGTTTTTT. The whole variable domain, filled in from reference TRBV7-2 and TRBJ2-2, reads GAGVSQSPSNKVTEKGKDVELRCDPISGHTALYWYRQSLGQGLEFLIYFQGNSAPDKSGLPSDRFSAERTGGSVSTLTIQRTQQEDSAVYLCASRTSEIGELFFGEGSRLTVL.

This chain links TRBV29-1 with TRBJ1-1; perhaps TRBD1 as D (5 bases). The CDR3 totals 12 residues. The germline V and J ends were trimmed by 4 bases and 5 bases, with 11 bases remaining between them. Germline values: CDR1 SQVTM, CDR2 ANQGSEA. CDR3: CSVGGWNTEAFF. The DNA for the CDR3 is TGCAGCGTTGGGGGGTGGAATACTGAAGCTTTCTTT.

This clonotype was counted ten times or more. J is TRBJ2-5 and V is TRBV29-1, with D maybe TRBD1 (6 bases). Trimming took off 4 bases at V and 4 bases at J, with 19 bases between the two ends. CDR1 and CDR2 (germline): SQVTM, ANQGSEA. CDR3 length: 15 residues. The CDR3 DNA follows: TGCAGCGTTGTCCTACCTAAGTGGGGGCGAGAGACCCAGTACTTC. Translating it yields CSVVLPKWGRETQYF.

This clonotype was counted at least ten times. The rearrangement links TRBV20-1 to TRBJ1-1; the D is unclear. The CDR3 contains 14 residues. V lost 2 bases and J lost 0, with 10 bases in between. Germline values: CDR1 DFQATT, CDR2 SNEGSKA (reference sequence). The CDR3 reads CSARKGDMNTEAFF. The CDR3 nucleotides are TGCAGTGCTAGAAAGGGTGACATGAACACTGAAGCTTTCTTT.

The V gene is TRBV7-2, the J gene TRBJ2-1, with D unresolved. CDR1 SGHTA and CDR2 FQGNSA come from the germline V gene. V lost 3 bases to trimming and J lost 2 bases, with 5 bases between them. The CDR3 contains 13 residues. CDR3 coding DNA: TGTGCCAGCAGCTTCACCGCCTACAATGAGCAGTTCTTC. Residues: CASSFTAYNEQFF.

This clonotype was recorded at least ten times. The gene calls are TRBV13 and TRBJ1-2; unclear D gene. V gave up 0 bases and J gave up 8 bases, with 7 bases separating them. Germline CDR1 reads PRHDT; CDR2 reads FYEKMQ (reference sequence). The CDR3 has 12 residues. The CDR3 protein is CASSLGPGGYTF. CDR3 DNA: TGTGCCAGCAGCTTAGGGCCTGGGGGCTACACCTTC.

This clonotype has a count of ten or more. This sequence joins TRBV2 and TRBJ2-7, with D tentatively TRBD1 or TRBD2 (5 bases each). Germline CDR1 reads SNHLY; CDR2 reads FYNNEI. The CDR3 consists of 14 residues. Trimming pared 7 bases from V and 3 bases from J, leaving 16 bases between. The CDR3 sequence: CASMPRDLFYEQYF. CDR3 sequence (DNA): TGTGCCAGCATGCCCCGGGACCTATTCTACGAGCAGTACTTC.

The chain has TRBV10-3 and TRBJ1-5, with D perhaps TRBD1 (5 bases). Trimming removed 10 bases at V and 2 bases at J, with 12 bases between. The length of the CDR3 is 13 residues. CDR1 is ENHRY, CDR2 SYGVKD, per germline. The CDR3 sequence is CATLIGGNQPQHF. CDR3 nucleotides: TGTGCCACTTTAATAGGGGGCAATCAGCCCCAGCATTTT.